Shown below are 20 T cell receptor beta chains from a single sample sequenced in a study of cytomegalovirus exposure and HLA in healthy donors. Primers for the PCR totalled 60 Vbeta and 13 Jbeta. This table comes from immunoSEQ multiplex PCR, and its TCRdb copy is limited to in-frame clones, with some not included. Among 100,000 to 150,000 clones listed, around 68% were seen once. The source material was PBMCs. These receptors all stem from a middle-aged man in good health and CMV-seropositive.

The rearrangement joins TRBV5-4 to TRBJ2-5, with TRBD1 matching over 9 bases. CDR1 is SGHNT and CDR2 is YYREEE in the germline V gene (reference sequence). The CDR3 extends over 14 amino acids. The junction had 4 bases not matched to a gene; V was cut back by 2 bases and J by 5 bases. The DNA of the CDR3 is TGTGCCAGCAGCTTTGGACAGGGGTTGGAGACCCAGTACTTC. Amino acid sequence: CASSFGQGLETQYF.

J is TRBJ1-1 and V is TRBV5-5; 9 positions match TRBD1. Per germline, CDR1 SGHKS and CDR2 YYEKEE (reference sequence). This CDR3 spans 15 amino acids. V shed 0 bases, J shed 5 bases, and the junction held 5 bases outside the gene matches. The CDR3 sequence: CASSLAWTGVTEAFF. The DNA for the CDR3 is TGTGCCAGCAGCTTGGCTTGGACAGGGGTGACTGAAGCTTTCTTT. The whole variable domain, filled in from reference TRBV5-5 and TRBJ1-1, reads DAGVTQSPTHLIKTRGQQVTLRCSPISGHKSVSWYQQVLGQGPQFIFQYYEKEERGRGNFPDRFSARQFPNYSSELNVNALLLGDSALYLCASSLAWTGVTEAFFGQGTRLTVV.

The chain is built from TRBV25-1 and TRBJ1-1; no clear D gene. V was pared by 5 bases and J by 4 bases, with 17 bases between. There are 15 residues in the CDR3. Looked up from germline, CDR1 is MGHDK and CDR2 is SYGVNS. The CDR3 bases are TGTGCCAGCAGTCCCGGAACCCCGGCGGCCACTGAAGCTTTCTTT. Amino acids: CASSPGTPAATEAFF.

The CDR3 DNA reads as TGTGCCAGCAGACTAATGGCGTGGAGGGACACCGGGGAGCTGTTTTTT. It codes for CASRLMAWRDTGELFF. J is TRBJ2-2 and V is TRBV5-6; D may be TRBD2 (6 bases). This CDR3 comprises 16 residues. Germline values: CDR1 SGHDT, CDR2 YYEEEE. Trimming removed 5 bases at V and 3 bases at J, with 17 bases between.

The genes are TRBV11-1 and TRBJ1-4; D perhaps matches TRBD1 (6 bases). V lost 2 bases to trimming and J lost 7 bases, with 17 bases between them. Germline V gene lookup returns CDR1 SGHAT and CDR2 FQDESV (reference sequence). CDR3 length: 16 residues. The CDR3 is CASSLHNRVSGEKLFF. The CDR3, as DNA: TGTGCCAGCAGCTTACACAACAGGGTCTCGGGTGAAAAACTGTTTTTT.

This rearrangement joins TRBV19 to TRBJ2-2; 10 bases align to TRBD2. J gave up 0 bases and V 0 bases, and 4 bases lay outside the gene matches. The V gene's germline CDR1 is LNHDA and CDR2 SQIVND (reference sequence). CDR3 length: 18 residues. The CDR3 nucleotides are TGTGCCAGTAGTATAGATCGGCTAGCGGGAGCGAACACCGGGGAGCTGTTTTTT. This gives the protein CASSIDRLAGANTGELFF.

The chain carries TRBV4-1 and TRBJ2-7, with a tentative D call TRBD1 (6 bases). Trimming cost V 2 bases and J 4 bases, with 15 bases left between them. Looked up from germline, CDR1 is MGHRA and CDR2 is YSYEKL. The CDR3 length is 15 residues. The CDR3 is CASSQTQGGVYEQYF. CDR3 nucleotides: TGCGCCAGCAGCCAAACACAGGGTGGAGTGTACGAGCAGTACTTC.

The CDR3 protein is CASSPGTEETQYF. CDR3 sequence (DNA): TGTGCCAGCAGCCCTGGGACAGAAGAGACCCAGTACTTC. The V call is TRBV7-9, the J call TRBJ2-5; 7 bases fit TRBD1. The CDR3 spans 13 residues. Germline V gene data show CDR1 as SEHNR and CDR2 as FQNEAQ (reference sequence). The V and J ends lost 5 bases and 3 bases, in that order; junction bases with no gene match: 3.

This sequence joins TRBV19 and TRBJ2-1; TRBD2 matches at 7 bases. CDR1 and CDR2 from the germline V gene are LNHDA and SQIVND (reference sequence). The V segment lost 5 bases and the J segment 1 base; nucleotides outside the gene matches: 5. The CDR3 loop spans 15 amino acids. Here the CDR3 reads CASSPSSGSYNEQFF. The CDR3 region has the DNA TGTGCCAGTAGTCCCTCTAGCGGTTCCTACAATGAGCAGTTCTTC.

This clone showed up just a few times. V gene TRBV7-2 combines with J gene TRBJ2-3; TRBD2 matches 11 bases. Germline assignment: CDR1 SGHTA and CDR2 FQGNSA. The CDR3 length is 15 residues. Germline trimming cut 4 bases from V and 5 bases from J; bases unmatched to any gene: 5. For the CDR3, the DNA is TGTGCCAGCAGCTATAGCGGGGGGGCGGGAGATACGCAGTATTTT. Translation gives CASSYSGGAGDTQYF.

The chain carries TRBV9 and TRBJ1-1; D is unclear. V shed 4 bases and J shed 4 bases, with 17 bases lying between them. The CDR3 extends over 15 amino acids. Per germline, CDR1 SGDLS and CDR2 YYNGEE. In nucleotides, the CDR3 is TGTGCCAGCAGCCCACACCCCCTCGAGGGCACTGAAGCTTTCTTT. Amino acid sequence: CASSPHPLEGTEAFF.

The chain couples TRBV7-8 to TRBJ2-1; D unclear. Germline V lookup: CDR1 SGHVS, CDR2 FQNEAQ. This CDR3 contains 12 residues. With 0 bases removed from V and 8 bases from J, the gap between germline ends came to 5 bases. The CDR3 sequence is CASSLAQYEQFF. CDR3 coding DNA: TGTGCCAGCAGCTTAGCGCAGTATGAGCAGTTCTTC.

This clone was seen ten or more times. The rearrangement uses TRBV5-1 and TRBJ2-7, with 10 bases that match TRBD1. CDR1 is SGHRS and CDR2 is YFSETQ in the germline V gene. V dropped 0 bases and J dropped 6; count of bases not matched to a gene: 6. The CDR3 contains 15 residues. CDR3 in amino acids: CASSLVGTGAPEQYF. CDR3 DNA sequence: TGCGCCAGCAGCTTGGTTGGGACAGGGGCCCCCGAGCAGTACTTC.

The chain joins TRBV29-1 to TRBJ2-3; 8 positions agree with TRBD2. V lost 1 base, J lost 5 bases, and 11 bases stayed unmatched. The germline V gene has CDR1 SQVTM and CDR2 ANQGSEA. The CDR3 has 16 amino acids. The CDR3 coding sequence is TGCAGCGTTGAAGTAACCCGGGGGGGCCTCGGAGATACGCAGTATTTT. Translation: CSVEVTRGGLGDTQYF.

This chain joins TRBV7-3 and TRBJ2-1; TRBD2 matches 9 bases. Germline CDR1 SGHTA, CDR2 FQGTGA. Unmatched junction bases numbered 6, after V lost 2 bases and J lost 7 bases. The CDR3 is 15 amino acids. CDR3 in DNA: TGTGCCAGCAGCTTAGGGAGCGGGAGGTTAAATGAGCAGTTCTTC. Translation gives CASSLGSGRLNEQFF.

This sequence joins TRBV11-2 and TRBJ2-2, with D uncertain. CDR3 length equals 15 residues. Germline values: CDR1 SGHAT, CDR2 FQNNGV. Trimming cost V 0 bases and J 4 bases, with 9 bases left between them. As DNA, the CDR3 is TGTGCCAGCAGCTTAGAGGTTCGAGGCACCGGGGAGCTGTTTTTT. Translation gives CASSLEVRGTGELFF.

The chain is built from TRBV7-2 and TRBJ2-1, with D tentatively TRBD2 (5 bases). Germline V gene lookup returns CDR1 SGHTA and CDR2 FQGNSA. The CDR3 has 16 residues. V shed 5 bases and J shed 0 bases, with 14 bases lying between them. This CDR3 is CASSQRTFSSYNEQFF. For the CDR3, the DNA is TGTGCCAGCAGCCAACGGACTTTCAGCTCCTACAATGAGCAGTTCTTC.

The CDR3 sequence is CASSQTTSGSGIGETQYF. The DNA of the CDR3 is TGTGCCAGTAGTCAAACGACTAGCGGGAGCGGTATAGGAGAGACCCAGTACTTC. The rearrangement joins TRBV19 to TRBJ2-5; 12 nucleotides line up with TRBD2. V lost 5 bases and J lost 4; bases outside the gene matches: 14. Germline V gives CDR1 LNHDA, CDR2 SQIVND (reference sequence). This CDR3 region has 18 residues.

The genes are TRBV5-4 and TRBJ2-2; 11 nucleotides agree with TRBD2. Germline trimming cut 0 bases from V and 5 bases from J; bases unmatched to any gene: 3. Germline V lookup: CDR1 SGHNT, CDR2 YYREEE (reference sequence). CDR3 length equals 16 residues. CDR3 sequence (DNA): TGTGCCAGCAGCTTGGGTCTAGCGGGAGGAACCGGGGAGCTGTTTTTT. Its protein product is CASSLGLAGGTGELFF.

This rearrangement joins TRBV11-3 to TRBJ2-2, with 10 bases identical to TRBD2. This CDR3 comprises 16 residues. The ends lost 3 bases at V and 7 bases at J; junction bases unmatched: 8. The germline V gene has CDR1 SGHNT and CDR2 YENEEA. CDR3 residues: CASSLERGGPHGELFF. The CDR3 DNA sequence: TGTGCCAGCAGCTTGGAGCGGGGGGGCCCTCACGGGGAGCTGTTTTTT.